A single sample gave rise to the 16 T cell receptor beta chains below, sequenced in a study of OX40 agonist ivuxolimab in advanced cancers. Some clones are missing from TCRdb's copy, which holds only in-frame ones; the method was immunoSEQ multiplex PCR. The sample records 50,000 to 80,000 clones, approximately 90% being singletons. Material: CD4+ or CD8+ T cells sorted from blood, obtained in a trial of the OX40 agonist ivuxolimab. The receptors come from an adult with an advanced solid tumor such as melanoma, head and neck, liver or kidney cancer.

This chain connects TRBV12-5 to TRBJ1-5; D might be TRBD1 (5 bases). The CDR3 is 18 amino acids. CDR1 LGHNT and CDR2 FRNRAP come from the germline V gene. The V gene lost 0 bases and the J gene lost 5 bases, with 20 bases spanning the gap. CDR3: CASGLVLSPGRDDQPQHF. CDR3 DNA: TGTGCTAGTGGTTTGGTACTATCCCCGGGCAGGGATGATCAGCCCCAGCATTTT.

The chain couples TRBV4-1 to TRBJ2-2, with TRBD1 matching over 7 bases. CDR1 and CDR2 from the germline V gene are MGHRA and YSYEKL. Trimming at V came to 3 bases and at J to 5 bases, leaving 6 bases not matched to a gene. CDR3 size: 15 residues. The CDR3 DNA follows: TGCGCCAGCAGCCACGGACAGGAAAGAACCGGGGAGCTGTTTTTT. Its translation: CASSHGQERTGELFF.

As DNA, the CDR3 is TGTGCCTGGAGACGTACAGGGGGCTCGGGAAACACCATATATTTT. Amino acids: CAWRRTGGSGNTIYF. The chain uses TRBV30 and TRBJ1-3; 9 bases align to TRBD1. The ends lost 3 bases at V and 4 bases at J; junction bases unmatched: 7. The V gene's germline CDR1 is GTSNPN and CDR2 SVGIG (reference sequence). The CDR3 contains 15 residues.

The chain combines TRBV30 with TRBJ2-3, with 12 bases matching TRBD2. Germline trimming cut 0 bases from V and 7 bases from J; bases unmatched to any gene: 5. The germline CDR1 and CDR2 sequences are GTSNPN and SVGIG (reference sequence). This CDR3 contains 15 residues. For the CDR3, the DNA is TGTGCCTGGAGTGTGGCTAGCGGGAGGGCCTATACGCAGTATTTT. It specifies CAWSVASGRAYTQYF.

The CDR3 DNA is TGTGCCAGCAGCCTACTACAGGCGGGGACCACGAATACGCAGTATTTT. Its translation: CASSLLQAGTTNTQYF. The rearrangement joins TRBV6-4 to TRBJ2-3; D is perhaps TRBD2 (6 bases). Germline loops: CDR1 MRHNA, CDR2 SNTAGT. The CDR3 length is 16 residues. V was cut by 6 bases and J by 7 bases, with 23 bases left in between.

The chain employs TRBV19 and TRBJ1-5; D is uncertain. The V end was cut by 7 bases, the J end by 2 bases, with 15 bases between. The CDR3 loop spans 15 amino acids. In germline, CDR1 is LNHDA, CDR2 SQIVND (reference sequence). CDR3 coding DNA: TGTGCCAGTAATTTTGAGGGTCGGGGCAATCAGCCCCAGCATTTT. This codes for CASNFEGRGNQPQHF.

V and J are TRBV5-1 and TRBJ2-1, with D perhaps matching TRBD1 (5 bases). Germline CDR1 is SGHRS and CDR2 is YFSETQ. There are 15 residues in the CDR3. Trimming took off 1 base at V and 5 bases at J, with 13 bases between the two ends. CDR3 bases: TGCGCCAGCAGCTTGCAGGGATTAGAGAACAATGAGCAGTTCTTC. Translating gives CASSLQGLENNEQFF. The full variable domain, completed using reference TRBV5-1 and TRBJ2-1, is KAGVTQTPRYLIKTRGQQVTLSCSPISGHRSVSWYQQTPGQGLQFLFEYFSETQRNKGNFPGRFSGRQFSNSRSEMNVSTLELGDSALYLCASSLQGLENNEQFFGPGTRLTVL.

V is TRBV4-3 and J is TRBJ2-3, with 10 bases fitting TRBD2. V dropped 2 bases and J dropped 2; count of bases not matched to a gene: 4. The CDR3 spans 16 residues. Germline V gene lookup returns CDR1 LGHNA and CDR2 YSLEER. CDR3 residues: CASSQLGLANTDTQYF. The CDR3 DNA is TGCGCCAGCAGCCAACTGGGACTAGCGAACACAGATACGCAGTATTTT.

V gene TRBV10-3 combines with J gene TRBJ2-7, with TRBD1 matching over 9 bases. The CDR3 is 15 residues long. Germline V CDR1 and CDR2: ENHRY, SYGVKD. V dropped 4 bases and J dropped 6; count of bases not matched to a gene: 10. CDR3 protein: CAISGAGTGSREQYF. As DNA, the CDR3 is TGTGCCATCAGTGGCGCCGGGACAGGGTCGCGCGAGCAGTACTTC.

The CDR3 sequence is CASGLPLGQGASGRGTGELFF. Here the CDR3 DNA reads TGTGCTAGTGGTTTGCCACTCGGACAGGGAGCTAGCGGAAGAGGCACCGGGGAGCTGTTTTTT. J is TRBJ2-2 and V is TRBV12-5, with D tentatively TRBD1 (8 bases). Germline V gene data show CDR1 as LGHNT and CDR2 as FRNRAP. With 2 bases removed from V and 4 bases from J, the gap between germline ends came to 29 bases. This CDR3 has 21 amino acids.

The CDR3 DNA is TGTGCCTGGAGTGTAGGTACGCACTCTGGGGCCAACGTCCTGACTTTC. Its translation is CAWSVGTHSGANVLTF. The J gene is TRBJ2-6, the V gene TRBV30, with no clear D. Germline V lookup: CDR1 GTSNPN, CDR2 SVGIG (reference sequence). The CDR3 is made up of 16 amino acids. Trimming stripped 0 bases from V and 0 bases from J, with 9 bases between.

The chain employs TRBV27 and TRBJ1-1; TRBD1 agrees at 8 bases. The CDR3 is 15 amino acids. With 6 bases clipped from V and 2 bases from J, the junction kept 8 bases outside the gene matches. The germline CDR1 and CDR2 sequences are MNHEY and SMNVEV (reference sequence). The CDR3 region has the DNA TGTGCCAGCAGATCAACTGGGACAGGAAACACTGAAGCTTTCTTT. Amino acids: CASRSTGTGNTEAFF.

The V and J genes are TRBV28 and TRBJ2-7; 9 nucleotides align to TRBD2. This CDR3 region has 15 residues. Germline V gene data show CDR1 as MDHEN and CDR2 as SYDVKM. Trimming at V came to 1 base and at J to 5 bases, leaving 6 bases not matched to a gene. The CDR3: CASSLYSGGRNEQYF. CDR3 in DNA: TGTGCCAGCAGTTTATATAGCGGGGGTCGAAACGAGCAGTACTTC.

The V gene is TRBV7-2, the J gene TRBJ1-1; 8 bases fit TRBD1. Germline V lookup: CDR1 SGHTA, CDR2 FQGNSA. The V and J ends lost 7 bases and 0 bases, in that order; junction bases with no gene match: 4. The CDR3 length is 14 residues. The CDR3 reads CASNDRGLNTEAFF. The CDR3 DNA is TGTGCCAGCAATGACAGGGGTTTGAACACTGAAGCTTTCTTT.

V gene TRBV19 combines with J gene TRBJ1-2, with 8 bases matching TRBD1. The CDR3 covers 14 residues. Germline V gene data show CDR1 as LNHDA and CDR2 as SQIVND (reference sequence). J lost 2 bases, V lost 3 bases, and 2 bases had no gene match. CDR3 loop: CASSISGGNYGYTF. The DNA for the CDR3 is TGTGCCAGTAGTATTTCAGGGGGCAACTATGGCTACACCTTC.

The chain recombines TRBV9 with TRBJ2-2; a possible D gene is TRBD1 (5 bases). The V gene's germline CDR1 is SGDLS and CDR2 YYNGEE. The CDR3 has 14 amino acids. The V and J ends lost 3 bases and 1 base respectively, with 7 bases between them. CDR3 bases: TGTGCCAGCAGCGCGACAGAGAACACCGGGGAGCTGTTTTTT. Translated: CASSATENTGELFF.